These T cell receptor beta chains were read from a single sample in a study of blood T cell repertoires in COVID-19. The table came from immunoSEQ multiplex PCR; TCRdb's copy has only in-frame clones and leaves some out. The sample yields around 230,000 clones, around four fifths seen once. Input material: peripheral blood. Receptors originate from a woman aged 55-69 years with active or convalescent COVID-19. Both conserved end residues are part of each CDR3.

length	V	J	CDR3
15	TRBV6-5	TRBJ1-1	CASSHPGHANTEAFF
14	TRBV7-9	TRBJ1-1	CASSPRTGLPEAFF
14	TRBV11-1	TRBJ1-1	CASSLQAMNTEAFF
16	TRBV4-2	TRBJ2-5	CASSQGGSGGLETQYF
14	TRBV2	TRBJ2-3	CASSWDSNTDTQYF
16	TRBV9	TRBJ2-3	CASSVVGGGPTDTQYF
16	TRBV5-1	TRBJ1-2	CASSNRGRLGDYGYTF
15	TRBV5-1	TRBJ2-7	CASTETSGDPYEQYF
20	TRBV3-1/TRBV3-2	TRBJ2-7	CASSLGLAGGPPQSSYEQYF
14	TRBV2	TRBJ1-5	CASRQNRGQQPQHF
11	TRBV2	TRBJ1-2	CAVQANYGYTF
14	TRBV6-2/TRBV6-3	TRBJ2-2	CASSRDSNTGELFF
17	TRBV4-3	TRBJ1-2	CASSQVFPDRGLKGYTF
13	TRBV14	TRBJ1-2	CASSPGTGDGYTF
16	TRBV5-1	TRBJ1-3	CASSLGDTNSGNTIYF
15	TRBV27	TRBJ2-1	CASSYPQGSYNEQFF
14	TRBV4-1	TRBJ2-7	CASSQQLAGAPKYF
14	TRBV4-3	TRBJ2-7	CASSLRTGSYEQYF
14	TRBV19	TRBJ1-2	CASSIPAENYGYTF
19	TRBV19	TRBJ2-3	CASSAPWLAGGQDTDTQYF
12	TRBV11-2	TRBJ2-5	CASSVLEETQYF
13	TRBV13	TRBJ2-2	CASTRRGEGELFF
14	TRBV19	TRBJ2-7	CASSRTASAYEQYF
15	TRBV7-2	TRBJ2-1	CASSYRGESYNEQFF
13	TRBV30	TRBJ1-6	CAWTQGSGSPLHF
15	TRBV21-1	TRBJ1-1	CASSLGRPQGTEAFF
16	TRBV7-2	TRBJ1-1	CASSPGVGRGNTEAFF
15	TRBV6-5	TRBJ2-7	CASSPQGPPSYEQYF
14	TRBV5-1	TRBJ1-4	CASSLTATNEKLFF
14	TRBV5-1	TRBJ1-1	CASSLNRANTEAFF
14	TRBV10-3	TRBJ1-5	CAISESDRESPQHF
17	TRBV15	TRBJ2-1	CATSRDRGADSYNEQFF
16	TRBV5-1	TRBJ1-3	CASSQEGQSVGNTIYF
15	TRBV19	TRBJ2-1	CASRGGGTSYNEQFF
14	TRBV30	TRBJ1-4	CAWSMGQGDEKLFF
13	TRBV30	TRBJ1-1	CAWTGGPNTEAFF
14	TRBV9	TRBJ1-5	CASSVGTGNQPQHF
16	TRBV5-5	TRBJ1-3	CASSTGRQGTGNTIYF
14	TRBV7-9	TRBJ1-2	CASSLPLANYGYTF
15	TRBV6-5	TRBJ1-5	CASRDRGYSNQPQHF
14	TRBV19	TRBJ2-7	CASSIDRISYEQYF
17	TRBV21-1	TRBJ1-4	CASSFTSRDSCGEKLFF
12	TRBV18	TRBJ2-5	CASSLTQETQYF
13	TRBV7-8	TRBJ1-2	CASSFEGWYGYTF
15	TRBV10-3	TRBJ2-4	CAISERESAKNIQYF
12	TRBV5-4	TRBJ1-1	CASSFPMTEAFF
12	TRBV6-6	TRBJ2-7	CASEGNSYEQYF
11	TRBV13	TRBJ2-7	CASSFIGEQYF
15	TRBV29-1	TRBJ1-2	CSVVPSGGGPRGYTF
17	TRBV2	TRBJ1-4	CASSEFAGARDNEKLFF
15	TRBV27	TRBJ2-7	CASSLYGGEFYEQYF
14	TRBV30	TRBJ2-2	CACRGAAGTGELFF
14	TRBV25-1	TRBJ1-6	CASSGTGGVSPLHF
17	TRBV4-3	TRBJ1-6	CASSQEGSWSYNSPLHF